Each of the 21 T cell receptor gamma chains below was sequenced from the same sample in a study of gamma delta lymphoproliferative disorders and STAT genes. Genomic DNA from isolated PBMCs served as the sequencing template. TCRdb re-called clones from the multiplex PCR reads using CATT. Counted here are about 2,200 gamma-chain clones, roughly 9.7% occurring once; the ten biggest clones make up 50% to 75%. Sequencing input: blood. These receptors were collected from a human donor with gamma-delta T-cell large granular lymphocyte leukemia.

This clone is labeled medium-sized. The chain carries TRGV11 and TRGJ1 or TRGJ2. TCRdb gives no J gene; it was assigned here by matching the DNA to germline. TRGV11 falls under the ORF class, with uncertain function. V lost 2 bases to trimming and J lost 9 bases; unmatched junction nucleotides: 16. CDR3 length: 16 residues. The CDR3 DNA sequence: TGTGCCTGCTGGATTAGGCCAGCGCCTAAGGGGCTTAAGAAACTCTTT. As protein: CACWIRPAPKGLKKLF.

This clone has more than one count but fewer than ten. The rearrangement joins TRGV4 to TRGJ1 or TRGJ2. The J gene, left out of TCRdb, was set here by checking the DNA against germline. Germline CDR1 and CDR2: EGSTGY and YDSYTSSV. The CDR3 spans 17 residues. V trimming: 1 base; J trimming: 0 bases; junction bases outside the gene matches: 12. Here the CDR3 reads CATWDGPVGGNYYKKLF. CDR3 nucleotide sequence: TGTGCCACCTGGGATGGTCCGGTCGGCGGGAATTATTATAAGAAACTCTTT.

To note about this clone: Because the CDR3's place on the DNA is in doubt, the DNA is left out and the CDR3 is given as listed by TCRdb. A V gene of TRGV11 was called, but no J gene was assigned. TRGV11 is labeled an ORF, and its function is uncertain. The CDR3 numbers 18 amino acids, ends counted. CDR3 protein: CTTVPAGLTAMNYYKKLF.

Within the sample, this clone is medium-sized. The chain combines TRGV3 with TRGJ1 or TRGJ2. The J gene is absent in TCRdb and was assigned here via DNA matching to germline. J lost 3 bases, V lost 5 bases, and 4 bases had no gene match. This CDR3 spans 12 amino acids. Germline V gives CDR1 VTNTFY, CDR2 YDVSTARD (reference sequence). The CDR3 sequence: CATWGFYYKKLF. The CDR3 region has the DNA TGTGCCACCTGGGGATTTTATTATAAGAAACTCTTT.

The genes are TRGV4 and TRGJ1 or TRGJ2. TCRdb carries no J gene annotation; the J gene was assigned here by matching the DNA with germline. This CDR3 spans 15 amino acids. The V and J ends lost 2 bases and 0 bases, in that order; junction bases with no gene match: 7. In germline, CDR1 is EGSTGY, CDR2 YDSYTSSV. DNA of the CDR3: TGTGCCACCTGGGATGTAGCAAAGAATTATTATAAGAAACTCTTT. This sequence encodes CATWDVAKNYYKKLF.

The sample holds a few counts of this clone. The chain combines TRGV10 with TRGJ1 or TRGJ2. No J gene is reported in TCRdb; it was inferred here by comparing the DNA with germline. TRGV10 qualifies as an ORF whose function is uncertain. J was trimmed by 3 bases and V by 11 bases; bases with no gene match: 11. CDR3 length: 13 amino acids. The CDR3 region has the DNA TGTGCTGCGCTGAGCCATGGTTATTATAAGAAACTCTTT. Translating gives CAALSHGYYKKLF.

V gene TRGV9 combines with J gene TRGJ1 or TRGJ2. The J gene, left out of TCRdb, was set here by checking the DNA against germline. The CDR3 sequence is 10 residues long. Germline values: CDR1 GITISATS, CDR2 ISYDGTV (reference sequence). Trimming took 8 bases from V and 4 from J; bases not matched to a gene: 2. DNA for the CDR3: TGTGCCTTGTCATATTATAAGAAACTCTTT. The encoded protein is CALSYYKKLF.

A few counts support this clone. The chain employs TRGV2 and TRGJ1 or TRGJ2. TCRdb leaves out the J gene; it was filled in here by matching the DNA to germline. The J segment lost 0 bases and the V segment lost 0 bases, leaving 5 bases of the junction unmatched. This CDR3 is built from 15 residues. CDR1 and CDR2 (germline): EGSNGY, YDSYNSKV. For the CDR3, the DNA is TGTGCCACCTGGGACGGGCCGGGGAATTATTATAAGAAACTCTTT. This translates into CATWDGPGNYYKKLF.

V gene TRGV4 was called; the J gene was not. Germline V gives CDR1 EGSTGY, CDR2 YDSYTSSV. The CDR3 runs to 9 residues. The CDR3 here is CATWESGLF. The CDR3 region has the DNA TGTGCCACCTGGGAAAGTGGACTCTTT.

By share, this clone counts as medium-sized. This chain uses TRGV10 with TRGJP1. The J gene comes from matching the DNA to germline here; TCRdb lacks it. TRGV10 is flagged as an ORF with uncertain function. The CDR3 sequence is 15 residues long. The junction had 7 bases not matched to a gene; V was cut back by 8 bases and J by 0 bases. The chain's CDR3 is CAAWGPHTTGWFKIF. Here the CDR3 DNA reads TGTGCTGCGTGGGGACCCCATACCACTGGTTGGTTCAAGATATTT.

V and J are TRGV3 and TRGJ1 or TRGJ2. TCRdb is silent on the J gene; assignment here came from matching the DNA to germline. CDR1 and CDR2 (germline): VTNTFY, YDVSTARD (reference sequence). V shed 0 bases and J 5 bases; nucleotides not matched to a gene: 4. The CDR3 consists of 13 residues. The CDR3 nucleotides read TGTGCCACCTGGGACAGGCCGCATTATAAGAAACTCTTT. Its protein is CATWDRPHYKKLF.

This clone appeared a few times. The rearrangement uses TRGV4 and TRGJ1 or TRGJ2. The J gene is absent in TCRdb and was assigned here via DNA matching to germline. This CDR3 is 12 amino acids long. CDR1 is EGSTGY and CDR2 is YDSYTSSV in the germline V gene. With V trimmed by 4 bases and J by 4 bases, 4 bases remained unmatched. DNA of the CDR3: TGTGCCACCTGGGACCCCTATTATAAGAAACTCTTT. Protein: CATWDPYYKKLF.

This clone was picked up a small number of times. The J gene is uncalled and the V gene is TRGV9. Germline lookup yields CDR1 GITISATS and CDR2 ISYDGTV (reference sequence). The CDR3 runs 9 residues. CDR3 sequence: CALWEVLFF. DNA for the CDR3: TGTGCCTTGTGGGAGGTGCTTTTTTTT.

This rearrangement joins TRGV8 to TRGJ1 or TRGJ2. Here the J gene was assigned by germline matching of the DNA, as TCRdb has none. Germline V gene lookup returns CDR1 VENAVY and CDR2 YDSYNSRV. There are 15 residues in the CDR3. The trim removed 3 bases at V and 0 bases at J, leaving 8 bases unmatched. CDR3 residues: CATWDLRPNYYKKLF. Here the CDR3 DNA reads TGTGCCACCTGGGATTTGCGACCGAATTATTATAAGAAACTCTTT.

In regard to this clone: This DNA's translation differs at residue 2 from TCRdb's protein, which comes from a much larger clone; a read error is likely, and the protein shown is translated from the DNA. The CDR3 DNA is TGTACCTTGTGGGAGGTGGAAGAGTTGGGCAAAAAAATCAAGGTATTT. It translates to CTLWEVEELGKKIKVF. V gene TRGV9 combines with J gene TRGJP. Because TCRdb records no J gene, it was assigned here through a match of the DNA to germline. The CDR3 covers 16 residues. Looked up from germline, CDR1 is GITISATS and CDR2 is ISYDGTV (reference sequence).

This clone was counted a few times. The chain links TRGV4 to TRGJ1 or TRGJ2. TCRdb is silent on the J gene; assignment here came from matching the DNA to germline. After removal of 3 bases from V and 12 bases from J, the junction contained 8 bases not matched to a gene. Germline CDR1 and CDR2: EGSTGY and YDSYTSSV. The CDR3 has 11 residues. This chain's CDR3 is CATWDWAGKLF. CDR3 DNA: TGTGCCACCTGGGATTGGGCTGGGAAACTCTTT.

The chain employs TRGV9 and TRGJP. In the absence of a J gene in TCRdb, the DNA was matched to germline to assign it here. Germline V gene data show CDR1 as GITISATS and CDR2 as ISYDGTV (reference sequence). This CDR3 has 17 residues. After removal of 4 bases from V and 4 bases from J, the junction contained 7 bases not matched to a gene. CDR3 region: CALWEQSQELGKKIKVF. The CDR3, as DNA: TGTGCCTTGTGGGAACAATCACAAGAGTTGGGCAAAAAAATCAAGGTATTT.

This clone was found a few times. The chain joins TRGV10 to TRGJ1 or TRGJ2. The J gene, missing from TCRdb, was assigned here through DNA to germline matching. TRGV10 is marked as an open reading frame, function uncertain. The CDR3 sequence is 12 residues long. With V trimmed by 8 bases and J by 11 bases, 13 bases remained unmatched. The CDR3 sequence: CAAWDLNGEKLF. The CDR3, as DNA: TGTGCTGCGTGGGATCTCAACGGAGAGAAACTCTTT.

The rearrangement joins TRGV4 to TRGJ1 or TRGJ2. As TCRdb names no J gene, one was assigned here on the basis of a DNA match to germline. V lost 5 bases and J lost 9; bases outside the gene matches: 10. This CDR3 has 12 residues. CDR1 and CDR2 from the germline V gene are EGSTGY and YDSYTSSV. CDR3 in DNA: TGTGCCACCTGGGTTTTCCATACTAAGAAACTCTTT. Amino acid sequence: CATWVFHTKKLF.

This chain links TRGV2 with TRGJP2. Because TCRdb records no J gene, it was assigned here through a match of the DNA to germline. The J segment lost 2 bases and the V segment lost 2 bases, leaving 5 bases of the junction unmatched. Germline lookup yields CDR1 EGSNGY and CDR2 YDSYNSKV. The CDR3 is made up of 15 amino acids. The CDR3 coding sequence is TGTGCCACCTGGGACGACCTCAGTAGTGATTGGATCAAGACGTTT. It codes for CATWDDLSSDWIKTF.

This clone came up a few times. The chain has TRGV10 and TRGJ1 or TRGJ2. The J gene, left out of TCRdb, was set here by checking the DNA against germline. TRGV10 is an ORF; its function is uncertain. CDR3 size: 15 residues. With V trimmed by 8 bases and J by 3 bases, 14 bases remained unmatched. DNA of the CDR3: TGTGCTGCGTGGGACCCGATATTCCCTTATTATAAGAAACTCTTT. This translates into CAAWDPIFPYYKKLF.